The 19 T cell receptor beta chains below all came from one sample that was sequenced in a study of shared clonotypes between healthy human individuals. The method was immunoSEQ multiplex PCR; TCRdb's version includes in-frame clones alone and lacks a portion of them. The sample includes about 2 million clones, approximately 94% seen only once; the top ten take around 1.1%. Naive-designated CD8 cells lacked CD45RO, were positively enriched for CCR7, and omitted terminally differentiated effector memory CD45RA+ cells. Sequenced sample: naive CD8+ T cells sorted from blood. The receptor source for this set is a man aged 18 to 30 in good health.

V gene TRBV4-3 combines with J gene TRBJ2-7, with 7 bases matching TRBD2. CDR1 and CDR2 from the germline V gene are LGHNA and YSLEER. The V gene end was trimmed by 3 bases and the J gene end by 4 bases; junction bases not matched to a gene: 9. The length of the CDR3 is 15 residues. The CDR3 loop is CASSQEPAGSYEQYF. Here the CDR3 DNA reads TGCGCCAGCAGCCAGGAGCCAGCGGGATCTTACGAGCAGTACTTC.

This chain uses TRBV5-1 with TRBJ1-3; D uncertain. The CDR3 spans 15 residues. Trimming stripped 4 bases from V and 0 bases from J, with 11 bases between. Germline CDR1 is SGHRS and CDR2 is YFSETQ. The CDR3 DNA follows: TGCGCCAGCAGCCCTGACGGATTCTCTGGAAACACCATATATTTT. Residues: CASSPDGFSGNTIYF.

This sequence joins TRBV27 and TRBJ2-7; the match to TRBD1 covers 7 bases. V was clipped by 4 bases and J by 0 bases; unmatched bases: 9. The length of the CDR3 is 16 residues. The V gene's germline CDR1 is MNHEY and CDR2 SMNVEV (reference sequence). The CDR3 sequence is CASSSEPGQSSYEQYF. CDR3 nucleotides: TGTGCCAGCAGTTCCGAACCGGGACAGAGCTCCTACGAGCAGTACTTC.

The chain employs TRBV28 and TRBJ1-2; D possibly corresponds to TRBD1 (5 bases). The V gene's germline CDR1 is MDHEN and CDR2 SYDVKM. The length of the CDR3 is 16 residues. Trimming removed 3 bases at V and 6 bases at J, with 20 bases between. Here the CDR3 DNA reads TGTGCCAGCAGTTTCCCCTCAGGGCCCAATATTGATGGCTACACCTTC. It encodes CASSFPSGPNIDGYTF.

V is TRBV6-5 and J is TRBJ2-2, with D tentatively TRBD2 (6 bases). CDR3 length: 13 residues. The germline V gene has CDR1 MNHEY and CDR2 SVGAGI. Trimming shortened V by 6 bases and J by 6 bases, and 11 bases separated the two germline ends. For the CDR3, the DNA is TGTGCCAGCAGCATCGGGACTCCCGGGGAGCTGTTTTTT. Amino acids: CASSIGTPGELFF.

The chain couples TRBV5-6 to TRBJ2-7, with 8 bases that match TRBD1. The CDR3 is 13 residues long. V lost 3 bases and J lost 4; bases outside the gene matches: 3. Germline V lookup: CDR1 SGHDT, CDR2 YYEEEE. CDR3 in DNA: TGTGCCAGCAGCTACCGACAGGGGTACGAGCAGTACTTC. This translates into CASSYRQGYEQYF.

The J gene is TRBJ2-7, the V gene TRBV7-9, with 14 bases fitting TRBD2. The ends lost 5 bases at V and 6 bases at J; junction bases unmatched: 12. The germline gives CDR1 SEHNR, CDR2 FQNEAQ (reference sequence). The CDR3 has 17 amino acids. CDR3 protein: CASSLGTSGGPAGEQYF. The CDR3 DNA sequence: TGTGCCAGCAGCCTCGGGACTAGCGGGGGTCCAGCTGGCGAGCAGTACTTC.

The sample holds one count of this clone. The V and J genes are TRBV7-9 and TRBJ1-2; D unclear. The germline V gene encodes CDR1 SEHNR and CDR2 FQNEAQ (reference sequence). The CDR3 extends over 16 amino acids. V gave up 3 bases and J gave up 3 bases, with 17 bases separating them. CDR3 DNA: TGTGCCAGCAGCTTCGTCGAGGCGGATGTTTACTATGGCTACACCTTC. As protein: CASSFVEADVYYGYTF.

The chain employs TRBV2 and TRBJ1-4, with a possible D match to TRBD1 (6 bases). The CDR3 consists of 15 residues. The V end lost 7 bases, the J end lost 4 bases, and 16 bases lay between the germline ends. CDR1 and CDR2 from the germline V gene are SNHLY and FYNNEI. The CDR3 DNA sequence: TGTGCCAGCATCGGGGGCTCGGAGTTTAATGAAAAACTGTTTTTT. It encodes CASIGGSEFNEKLFF.

On this clone: The sample has other DNA sequences that encode this CDR3 too. This chain uses TRBV7-9 with TRBJ1-2; D gene ambiguous. In germline, CDR1 is SEHNR, CDR2 FQNEAQ (reference sequence). Trimming left V 1 base short and J 5 bases short, with 11 bases between. The CDR3 length is 14 residues. The DNA for the CDR3 is TGTGCCAGCAGCTTAGTAGGCAGTGATTATGGCTACACCTTC. The encoded protein is CASSLVGSDYGYTF. Looking up the rest from reference TRBV7-9 and TRBJ1-2 gives the full variable domain: DTGVSQNPRHKITKRGQNVTFRCDPISEHNRLYWYRQTLGQGPEFLTYFQNEAQLEKSRLLSDRFSAERPKGSFSTLEIQRTEQGDSAMYLCASSLVGSDYGYTFGSGTRLTVV.

This chain links TRBV6-5 with TRBJ1-1, with D possibly TRBD1 on 5 matching bases. Trimming shortened V by 5 bases and J by 7 bases, and 14 bases separated the two germline ends. The germline gives CDR1 MNHEY, CDR2 SVGAGI. The CDR3 spans 13 residues. In nucleotides, the CDR3 is TGTGCCAGCAGTGGGGGAATGGAGGTTGAAGCTTTCTTT. It codes for CASSGGMEVEAFF.

V and J are TRBV30 and TRBJ2-7, with D perhaps matching TRBD2 (5 bases). Trimming shortened V by 4 bases and J by 3 bases, and 10 bases separated the two germline ends. The length of the CDR3 is 12 residues. From germline, CDR1 is GTSNPN and CDR2 SVGIG (reference sequence). CDR3 sequence reads: CAWTPGNYEQYF. Written as DNA, the CDR3 is TGTGCCTGGACCCCCGGGAACTACGAGCAGTACTTC. The full variable domain, in which reference TRBV30 and TRBJ2-7 provide the parts outside the CDR3, is SQTIHQWPATLVQPVGSPLSLECTVEGTSNPNLYWYRQAAGRGLQLLFYSVGIGQISSEVPQNLSASRPQDRQFILSSKKLLLSDSGFYLCAWTPGNYEQYFGPGTRLTVT.

The chain combines TRBV5-1 with TRBJ1-4, with a possible D match to TRBD1 (5 bases). This CDR3 has 16 amino acids. CDR1 and CDR2 from the germline V gene are SGHRS and YFSETQ. The germline V and J ends were trimmed by 0 bases and 0 bases, with 9 bases remaining between them. The CDR3, as DNA: TGCGCCAGCAGCTTGGGGCAGGGATCAACTAATGAAAAACTGTTTTTT. Protein: CASSLGQGSTNEKLFF.

The genes are TRBV6-1 and TRBJ2-7; D gene uncertain. CDR1 is MNHNS and CDR2 is SASEGT in the germline V gene. This CDR3 is 14 amino acids long. Between the trimmed V and J ends, which lost 3 bases and 0 bases, there was a span of 9 bases. DNA for the CDR3: TGTGCCAGCAGTGAGTTGCGGACCTCCTACGAGCAGTACTTC. It translates to CASSELRTSYEQYF.

Note on this clone: Other DNA sequences within the sample encode an identical CDR3. This chain connects TRBV7-9 to TRBJ2-7; 7 bases line up with TRBD1. Trimming took 4 bases from V and 1 from J; bases not matched to a gene: 4. Germline CDR1 SEHNR, CDR2 FQNEAQ (reference sequence). CDR3 length: 14 amino acids. CDR3 sequence (DNA): TGTGCCAGCAGCTCGACAGGGTTGTCCTACGAGCAGTACTTC. The encoded protein is CASSSTGLSYEQYF.

This clone was counted once. J is TRBJ2-2 and V is TRBV5-6; tentative D call: TRBD2 (5 bases). V was cut by 2 bases and J by 7 bases, with 9 bases left in between. The CDR3 covers 13 residues. Germline V lookup: CDR1 SGHDT, CDR2 YYEEEE. CDR3 loop: CASSFGVNGELFF. CDR3 nucleotide sequence: TGTGCCAGCAGCTTCGGGGTGAACGGGGAGCTGTTTTTT.

This rearrangement joins TRBV5-1 to TRBJ1-4, with D hard to call. The CDR3 is 15 amino acids. Germline V gene sequence: CDR1 SGHRS, CDR2 YFSETQ. Trimming took off 4 bases at V and 7 bases at J, with 17 bases between the two ends. The CDR3 DNA sequence: TGCGCCAGCAGCCTAGGTTTTAGTAGTTGTGAAAAACTGTTTTTT. This codes for CASSLGFSSCEKLFF.

This rearrangement joins TRBV19 to TRBJ2-7, with no clear D. The CDR3 length is 14 residues. With 5 bases removed from V and 0 bases from J, the gap between germline ends came to 11 bases. Germline V gives CDR1 LNHDA, CDR2 SQIVND (reference sequence). CDR3: CASSSRSSSYEQYF. The CDR3 nucleotides are TGTGCCAGTAGTTCCCGATCTAGCTCCTACGAGCAGTACTTC.

This sequence joins TRBV19 and TRBJ1-1; the D is unclear. The CDR3 extends over 11 amino acids. Trimming shortened V by 7 bases and J by 5 bases, and 8 bases separated the two germline ends. CDR1 is LNHDA, CDR2 SQIVND, per germline (reference sequence). CDR3 coding DNA: TGTGCCAGTATTGGGATGACTGAAGCTTTCTTT. Protein sequence: CASIGMTEAFF.